This entry lists 27 T cell receptor beta chains sequenced from one sample in a study of T cell changes during pregnancy in multiple sclerosis. Profiled with immunoSEQ multiplex PCR; TCRdb holds only in-frame clones, not every one. Of more than 30,000 clones in the sample, roughly 87% were seen once. Material: CD8+ T cells from peripheral blood mononuclear cells, obtained in the first trimester of pregnancy. The origin of the receptors is a female donor with multiple sclerosis, enrolled in a pregnancy study.

Within the sample, this clone is large. The chain links TRBV12-5 to TRBJ2-2, with a tentative D call TRBD1 (5 bases). Germline V gene data show CDR1 as LGHNT and CDR2 as FRNRAP. V lost 1 base, J lost 5 bases, and 14 bases lay in between. The CDR3 covers 16 residues. CDR3: CASGLEPRALTGELFF. The CDR3 coding sequence is TGTGCTAGTGGTTTGGAACCCAGGGCTTTGACCGGGGAGCTGTTTTTT.

The sample holds one count of this clone. The chain uses TRBV4-3 and TRBJ2-1; 7 bases map to TRBD2. Germline V CDR1 and CDR2: LGHNA, YSLEER. V dropped 0 bases and J dropped 9; count of bases not matched to a gene: 17. The CDR3 is made up of 18 amino acids. The CDR3 is CASSQDGGTSVSYFEQFF. The CDR3 DNA reads as TGCGCCAGCAGCCAAGATGGTGGCACTAGCGTAAGTTATTTTGAGCAGTTCTTC.

The chain employs TRBV9 and TRBJ2-6; 10 bases agree with TRBD2. Per germline, CDR1 SGDLS and CDR2 YYNGEE. The CDR3 has 20 amino acids. Trimming took 0 bases from V and 0 from J; bases not matched to a gene: 9. Here the CDR3 DNA reads TGTGCCAGCAGCGTAGTCGACTCAGCGGGGGGGTCCTCTGGGGCCAACGTCCTGACTTTC. As protein: CASSVVDSAGGSSGANVLTF.

The rearrangement joins TRBV11-2 to TRBJ2-2; 7 bases line up with TRBD1. Trimming at V came to 5 bases and at J to 5 bases, leaving 17 bases not matched to a gene. The germline V gene encodes CDR1 SGHAT and CDR2 FQNNGV. This CDR3 has 18 amino acids. The CDR3 sequence: CASSPTHAGTAQTGELFF. Written as DNA, the CDR3 is TGTGCCAGCAGCCCAACCCACGCCGGGACAGCCCAGACCGGGGAGCTGTTTTTT.

The chain has TRBV28 and TRBJ2-4; TRBD2 aligns across 8 bases. V trimming: 3 bases; J trimming: 7 bases; junction bases outside the gene matches: 5. There are 14 residues in the CDR3. Germline CDR1 is MDHEN and CDR2 is SYDVKM. The CDR3 is CASSLTGTRNIQYF. The DNA for the CDR3 is TGTGCCAGCAGTTTGACGGGGACTAGGAACATTCAGTACTTC.

As DNA, the CDR3 is TGTGCCATCAGTGAGTCGCTGGACAGAAAAGCTTTCTTT. This codes for CAISESLDRKAFF. The chain combines TRBV10-3 with TRBJ1-1; D may be TRBD1 (6 bases). There are 13 residues in the CDR3. Trimming shortened V by 0 bases and J by 9 bases, and 11 bases separated the two germline ends. Germline V gives CDR1 ENHRY, CDR2 SYGVKD.

This sequence joins TRBV27 and TRBJ1-5, with D perhaps TRBD1 (5 bases). CDR3 length: 13 residues. CDR1 is MNHEY and CDR2 is SMNVEV in the germline V gene (reference sequence). Trimming left V 7 bases short and J 6 bases short, with 13 bases between. CDR3 protein: CASKGGVSQPQHF. CDR3 bases: TGTGCCAGCAAGGGAGGGGTTTCTCAGCCCCAGCATTTT.

The CDR3 sequence is CASSSGQGRIEQFF. The DNA of the CDR3 is TGTGCCAGCAGCTCGGGACAGGGCCGAATTGAGCAGTTCTTC. This rearrangement joins TRBV7-9 to TRBJ2-1; 9 nucleotides line up with TRBD1. V trimming: 4 bases; J trimming: 9 bases; junction bases outside the gene matches: 7. Germline assignment: CDR1 SEHNR and CDR2 FQNEAQ (reference sequence). The CDR3 contains 14 residues.

This sequence joins TRBV5-5 and TRBJ2-5, with 8 bases lining up with TRBD1. The ends lost 1 base at V and 2 bases at J; junction bases unmatched: 7. The CDR3 consists of 16 residues. Germline CDR1 is SGHKS and CDR2 is YYEKEE (reference sequence). CDR3 DNA sequence: TGTGCCAGCAGCTTGCAGGGGGCCCTTACTCAAGAGACCCAGTACTTC. Amino acids: CASSLQGALTQETQYF.

This chain joins TRBV6-5 and TRBJ2-1; D possibly corresponds to TRBD2 (5 bases). V was trimmed by 2 bases and J by 0 bases, leaving 5 bases between them. Per germline, CDR1 MNHEY and CDR2 SVGAGI. The CDR3 extends over 14 amino acids. The CDR3 sequence: CASSYGSSYNEQFF. CDR3 sequence (DNA): TGTGCCAGCAGTTACGGGAGCTCCTACAATGAGCAGTTCTTC.

V is TRBV28 and J is TRBJ2-5; the D gene is possibly TRBD2 (6 bases). This CDR3 region has 14 residues. Germline loops: CDR1 MDHEN, CDR2 SYDVKM. V was shortened by 5 bases and J by 1 base, with 11 bases between the two germline ends. The chain's CDR3 is CASSTRDSQETQYF. The CDR3 DNA follows: TGTGCCAGCAGTACCCGGGACTCCCAAGAGACCCAGTACTTC.

J is TRBJ1-5 and V is TRBV19; D not resolved. This CDR3 spans 13 amino acids. CDR1 is LNHDA, CDR2 SQIVND, per germline (reference sequence). Trimming pared 3 bases from V and 2 bases from J, leaving 5 bases between. The CDR3 spells CASSMSGNQPQHF. The CDR3 DNA sequence: TGTGCCAGTAGTATGTCTGGCAATCAGCCCCAGCATTTT.

The CDR3 DNA follows: TGTGCCAGCAGCCCCCGACAGGGAACAAACACCGGGGAGCTGTTTTTT. Translated, it gives CASSPRQGTNTGELFF. The V call is TRBV7-3, the J call TRBJ2-2; TRBD1 agrees at 7 bases. Unmatched junction bases numbered 8, after V lost 5 bases and J lost 2 bases. This CDR3 contains 16 residues. Germline CDR1 SGHTA, CDR2 FQGTGA.

The chain links TRBV6-4 to TRBJ2-6, with 8 positions matching TRBD1. The ends lost 4 bases at V and 0 bases at J; junction bases unmatched: 2. CDR1 is MRHNA and CDR2 is SNTAGT in the germline V gene. CDR3 size: 16 residues. The CDR3 coding sequence is TGTGCCAGCAGTGGGGGGACAGGCTCTGGGGCCAACGTCCTGACTTTC. This gives the protein CASSGGTGSGANVLTF.

This clone appeared once. V and J are TRBV7-8 and TRBJ2-7; D gene uncertain. This CDR3 has 13 amino acids. Germline V gene sequence: CDR1 SGHVS, CDR2 FQNEAQ. V gave up 1 base and J gave up 6 bases, with 10 bases separating them. The DNA for the CDR3 is TGTGCCAGCAGCTTAGGAGCTGCAATCGAGCAGTACTTC. Residues: CASSLGAAIEQYF.

The rearrangement joins TRBV6-5 to TRBJ2-3; no clear D. Trimming cost V 2 bases and J 2 bases, with 8 bases left between them. This CDR3 region has 14 residues. The germline V gene has CDR1 MNHEY and CDR2 SVGAGI. In DNA form, the CDR3 reads TGTGCCAGCAGTTACGTAGACAACACAGATACGCAGTATTTT. As protein: CASSYVDNTDTQYF.

This chain joins TRBV23-1 and TRBJ1-3; no reliable D call. TRBV23-1 is reported as an ORF; its role is uncertain. The CDR3 spans 19 residues. V gave up 0 bases and J gave up 0 bases, with 18 bases separating them. The CDR3, as DNA: TGCGCCAGCAGTCAATCGAGGGCAGGAGGAGGATTCTCTGGAAACACCATATATTTT. As protein: CASSQSRAGGGFSGNTIYF.

The genes are TRBV6-1 and TRBJ1-4; TRBD1 aligns across 8 bases. The J segment lost 8 bases and the V segment lost 2 bases, leaving 13 bases of the junction unmatched. The CDR3 extends over 17 amino acids. Per the germline V gene, CDR1 is MNHNS and CDR2 is SASEGT. The CDR3 nucleotides are TGTGCCAGCAGTGAAAGCGGGACAGGAGAGGTGTACGAAAAACTGTTTTTT. Translating it yields CASSESGTGEVYEKLFF.

This rearrangement joins TRBV6-5 to TRBJ1-1; the match to TRBD1 covers 9 bases. The V gene end was trimmed by 6 bases and the J gene end by 5 bases; junction bases not matched to a gene: 7. This CDR3 is 14 amino acids long. Germline-derived CDR1 and CDR2 are MNHEY and SVGAGI. CDR3 nucleotides: TGTGCCAGCAGCCCGACAGGGGGAGGAACTGAAGCTTTCTTT. Its translation: CASSPTGGGTEAFF.

The V and J genes are TRBV6-5 and TRBJ1-3; D ambiguous. With 2 bases removed from V and 4 bases from J, the gap between germline ends came to 12 bases. This CDR3 has 15 residues. In germline, CDR1 is MNHEY, CDR2 SVGAGI. CDR3 protein: CASSYEGSSGNTIYF. The CDR3 bases are TGTGCCAGCAGTTACGAGGGTTCATCAGGAAACACCATATATTTT.

The chain is built from TRBV7-2 and TRBJ2-3; TRBD2 aligns across 9 bases. The CDR3 contains 16 residues. The V gene's germline CDR1 is SGHTA and CDR2 FQGNSA. J gave up 0 bases and V 5 bases, and 6 bases lay outside the gene matches. This CDR3 reads CASSLLAGASTDTQYF. In DNA form, the CDR3 reads TGTGCCAGCAGCCTACTAGCGGGCGCGAGCACAGATACGCAGTATTTT.

This chain connects TRBV9 to TRBJ2-7; TRBD1 matches at 9 bases. This CDR3 has 13 residues. Per the germline V gene, CDR1 is SGDLS and CDR2 is YYNGEE. The trim removed 3 bases at V and 4 bases at J, leaving 2 bases unmatched. CDR3 protein: CASSEGQGYEQYF. CDR3 DNA sequence: TGTGCCAGCAGCGAAGGACAGGGGTACGAGCAGTACTTC.

The J gene is TRBJ1-1, the V gene TRBV6-5; D may be TRBD1 (5 bases). The CDR3 has 13 amino acids. The ends were cut back, 7 bases at V and 7 bases at J, with 16 bases in the middle. The germline CDR1 and CDR2 sequences are MNHEY and SVGAGI. CDR3 DNA sequence: TGTGCCAGCACCAGTCGGGGGTTCCTTGAAGCTTTCTTT. It translates to CASTSRGFLEAFF.

The V call is TRBV13, the J call TRBJ2-1; TRBD2 matches 8 bases. The CDR3 is 16 amino acids. V trimming: 4 bases; J trimming: 2 bases; junction bases outside the gene matches: 7. The germline V gene encodes CDR1 PRHDT and CDR2 FYEKMQ (reference sequence). The CDR3 nucleotides read TGTGCCAGCAGCTCCCTACTAGCGGAGGCCTACAATGAGCAGTTCTTC. Its protein is CASSSLLAEAYNEQFF.

The chain carries TRBV5-6 and TRBJ1-1; D is unclear. The CDR3 runs 12 residues. Between the trimmed V and J ends, which lost 4 bases and 8 bases, there was a span of 12 bases. CDR1 is SGHDT and CDR2 is YYEEEE in the germline V gene. This CDR3 reads CASSTGNAEAFF. DNA for the CDR3: TGTGCCAGCAGCACCGGGAACGCCGAAGCTTTCTTT.

The chain combines TRBV28 with TRBJ2-5; the D gene is possibly TRBD2 (6 bases). Germline V CDR1 and CDR2: MDHEN, SYDVKM. The CDR3 is 16 residues long. Trimming took 2 bases from V and 2 from J, leaving 15 bases between them. Here the CDR3 reads CASSLSLAGTQETQYF. The CDR3 DNA follows: TGTGCCAGCAGTTTAAGTCTCGCTGGGACTCAAGAGACCCAGTACTTC.

This clone was seen only a few times. This chain joins TRBV2 and TRBJ2-5; perhaps TRBD2 as D (5 bases). From germline, CDR1 is SNHLY and CDR2 FYNNEI. V lost 8 bases to trimming and J lost 2 bases, with 12 bases between them. The CDR3 has 13 amino acids. In nucleotides, the CDR3 is TGTGCCAGCCAAGGACTCGAACAAGAGACCCAGTACTTC. This gives the protein CASQGLEQETQYF.